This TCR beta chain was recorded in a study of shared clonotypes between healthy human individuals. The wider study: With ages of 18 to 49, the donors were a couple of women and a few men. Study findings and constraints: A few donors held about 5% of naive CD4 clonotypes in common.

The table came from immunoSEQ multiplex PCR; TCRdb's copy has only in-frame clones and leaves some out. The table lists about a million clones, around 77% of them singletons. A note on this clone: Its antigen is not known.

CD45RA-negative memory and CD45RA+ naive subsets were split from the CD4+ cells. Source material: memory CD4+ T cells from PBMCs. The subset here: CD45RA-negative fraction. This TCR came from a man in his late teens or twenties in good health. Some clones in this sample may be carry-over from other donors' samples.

Here the CDR3 reads CSVQDRFSYEQYF. The CDR3, as DNA: TGCAGCGTCCAGGACAGATTCTCCTACGAGCAGTACTTC. J is TRBJ2-7 and V is TRBV29-1, with D possibly being TRBD1 (6 bases). V lost 6 bases, J lost 0 bases, and 12 bases lay in between. From germline, CDR1 is SQVTM and CDR2 ANQGSEA. This CDR3 contains 13 residues.